This TCR beta chain was recorded in a study of cytomegalovirus exposure and HLA in healthy donors (TCRdb year 2017). At the level of the whole study: According to an earlier analysis of 550 to 750 of the donors, some 170 million T cells yielded 90 million to 140 million unique TCR beta sequences and 276 Gb of sequence data. A later genetic analysis took genome-wide SNP genotypes for about 55% of the 666 donors and used that subset as a discovery cohort. Among the approximately 400 genotyped donors, around 81% belonged to the genetic ancestry cluster associated with self-reported Caucasian donors. Because of strong linkage in the cohort, a handful of DR-DQ haplotypes were treated as single units for association and clustering. Typing coverage varied by locus: about 629-630 donors for A, B, C, DRB1 and DQB1; around 560 for DQA1; 600 to 610 for DPA1; approximately 490 for DPB1. To predict cytomegalovirus infection status, the study combined high-throughput TCR immunosequencing, statistical association of individual TCRs with disease status, and machine learning. An early release that covered about 600 HLA-typed donors contained approximately 300 gigabases of sequencing data and about 93 million unique TCR sequences. The study was designed to test whether signatures of past pathogen exposure could be identified by cataloging public T cell receptors. A later analysis re-examined previously published TCR beta repertoires from around 670 donors and added high-resolution HLA genotyping to investigate patterns of TCR occurrence. Rather than drawing on any new phenotypic data, the later analysis identified candidate immune exposures from TCR beta sequences and the way those sequences occurred across donors. The T cell repertoires of 700 or so subjects were profiled by immunosequencing and related to cytomegalovirus serostatus. Every repertoire in the discovery cohort had been generated on one and the same sequencing platform. Donor age, sex, ethnicity and CMV serostatus were compiled together with the repertoire data. A separate validation cohort of 100 to 150 different subjects was used in addition to the 666-subject first cohort. On average, approximately 250,000 unique TCR beta nucleotide sequences were sequenced per donor among 300 to 500 genotyped donors of the cohort, with roughly 19% of those sequences being non-productive. In an earlier analysis of roughly 600 of the donors, high-throughput TCR beta sequencing was used to judge whether each TCR beta V gene segment behaved as functional or pseudogenic. Class I and class II HLA loci were covered by the typing at four-digit resolution.

The cohort consisted of approximately 670 healthy bone marrow donors. At the time of sampling, all cohort members were nominally healthy, though unrecorded immune exposures were likely present. The donor was CMV seronegative and was included in the group of 352 seronegative cohort members. Every donor gave a peripheral blood sample, and the peripheral blood mononuclear cells from that sample were used for TCR beta sequencing. The Qiagen DNeasy Blood Extraction Kit was used to extract genomic DNA from the blood cell samples. CDR1 and CDR2 are read off the germline V gene as KGHSH and LQKENI. Germline trimming: 6 bases from V, 10 bases from J; junction bases outside gene matches: 5. Measured from the cysteine to the phenylalanine, the CDR3 is 13 residues long. This entry keeps only the CDR3 DNA: 39 bases, framed from base 1. Libraries came from the immunoSEQ multiplex PCR assay. For the multiplex PCR, a mixture combining 60 forward primers for TCR Vbeta segments and 13 reverse primers for TCR Jbeta segments was used. A multiplex PCR assay on genomic DNA amplified the CDR3 region of rearranged TCR beta genes. The amplified TCR beta libraries were sequenced on the Illumina HiSeq System as 87-base-pair reads. On the authors' methods: A later analysis tallied around 82 million unique TCR beta chains across the 610 or so repertoires, and around 12 million of those chains were shared by two or more donors. Raw reads were error-corrected and collapsed into unique sequences with a nearest-neighbor algorithm that merged closely related sequences to remove PCR and sequencing errors. CDR3 sequences were aligned to IMGT reference sequences to assign V, D and J gene segments. For a sequence to be retained, at least a six-nucleotide match to both a V gene segment and a J gene segment was required. Rearrangements were classified as productive when the CDR3 lacked stop codons and remained in frame with V and J, and all other rearrangements were classified as non-productive. Following IMGT convention, CDR3 was defined as the stretch from the second conserved V-encoded cysteine to the conserved J-encoded phenylalanine. In an earlier analysis of around 540 of the donors, sequences lacking an unambiguous match to a single V gene segment were excluded. An earlier analysis of about 590 of the donors classified V segments as functional when productive rearrangements were above 56.7% and as segregating when the standard deviation between donors was above 5%. To diagnose cytomegalovirus status from the catalog of TCR beta chain sequences, a statistical classification framework was built. V and J gene assignment, in a later analysis, came from comparing TCR nucleotide sequences with IMGT/GENE-DB human TR gene sequences. In a later analysis, CDR3 sequences and most-parsimonious VDJ recombination scenarios were assigned using the TCRdist pipeline. A later analysis defined each TCR beta chain by its CDR3 amino acid sequence plus V-gene family, and excluded reads lacking a unique V-gene family. To address suspected cross-contamination and a sequencing artifact, a later analysis removed roughly 580 highly shared, low-generation-probability nucleotide sequences. A later analysis calculated a clonal expansion index for each public chain from normalized within-repertoire ranks of inferred template counts. A later analysis computed generation probabilities with a VDJ recombination model fitted to out-of-frame rearrangements, and checked the results against IGoR. In a later analysis, hypergeometric tests were used to score TCR-TCR, TCR-HLA and TCR-CMV co-occurrence, with a repertoire-size bias correction applied to TCR pairs. To estimate false discovery rates, a later analysis permuted the HLA or CMV assignments 20 times. In a later analysis, co-occurring TCRs were grouped with DBSCAN, and TCRdist sequence similarity was added when clustering was performed within HLA-allele-positive subsets. Repertoires with fewer than 30,000 or more than 120,000 public chains, plus five repertoires with anomalous nucleotide sharing, were excluded from co-occurrence clustering. The immuneACCESS repertoire file appears here via TCRdb, limited to in-frame rearrangements. These files lack a portion of the clones; in checked studies, under half of the deficit traces to unresolved V genes, and the cause of the others is not known. V and J calls and clone size are given by that table; D and trimming were obtained from the DNA. The sample data list roughly 250,000 clones, and roughly 80% of these were observed just once. The ten biggest clones cover about 0.3% of the sample.

Paper-wide results and their limitations: Compared with the roughly 670-donor mean, donors in an Asian-associated ancestry cluster had fewer N-insertions in productive TCRs, according to a later genetic analysis. A cluster of highly shared sequence variants was judged likely to be a technical artifact of the sequencing pipeline. The study listed 150 to 200 TCR beta chains as associated with cytomegalovirus. In an earlier analysis of roughly 500 of the donors, most TCR beta V segments appeared in productive rearrangements about 87% or about 30% of the time, broadly matching IMGT annotations. The classifier was reported to diagnose cytomegalovirus status with high specificity and sensitivity in both the original cohort and the validation cohort. In vitro tests confirmed that a few of the cytomegalovirus-associated TCR beta chains recognize cytomegalovirus antigens. In a later analysis, HLA-associated TCR beta chains showed more clonal expansion and lower generation probabilities than non-associated chains that were equally common. In a later genetic analysis, a missense DCLRE1C variant was associated with V-gene and J-gene trimming of TCR beta chains, and the association was replicated in an independent cohort. Because HLA typing was missing for some donors at each locus, association tests included only the typed subset. Immune exposure information for the cohort was limited to CMV serostatus. Strong co-occurrence of HLA alleles, especially DR and DQ, made assigning TCR associations to individual alleles difficult. Most CMV-associated TCR beta chains appeared to be HLA-restricted in a later analysis, and the HLA associations seemed to be driven largely by CMV exposure. Some 15 rarely observed V segments, including chromosome 9 orphons, were excluded from the earlier analysis of approximately 500 of the donors because counts were too low. The authors suggested that the approach could potentially be generalized to other disease states and immunological phenotypes. Only TCR beta chains were sequenced in this cohort, and the absence of alpha or paired-chain data limited detectable features. At a false discovery rate of 0.05, a later analysis linked about 16,000 TCR beta sequences to specific HLA alleles. According to a later analysis, parvovirus B19, influenza, CMV and Epstein-Barr virus appeared linked to several top co-occurrence clusters. In a later analysis, TCR association rates were found to vary across HLA loci, with the most associated TCRs seen for DRB1 alleles and the fewest for HLA-C alleles. Because the 87-base-pair reads could not distinguish some IMGT-functional V segments, including TRBV6-2 and TRBV6-3, those segments were excluded. A further reported finding was that TCR beta sequences accurately predicted the HLA-A and HLA-B alleles for most subjects in the first cohort. Presence/absence analyses assumed roughly uniform sequencing depth across donors, an assumption that may not hold. Across donors, most TCR sequences were observed very rarely, whereas some public TCRs were present in many individuals. Correlated functional status among segregating V segments might reflect linkage disequilibrium, but an unknown experimental factor could not be ruled out.

This clone was picked up a small number of times. The specificity of this receptor is unknown. Per-nucleotide qualities are absent, and no much larger clonotype sits a single base away. The TCR comes from a girl aged 2 to 9 in good health and CMV-seronegative. The sequenced sample was PBMCs. The chain is assembled from TRBV18 and TRBJ1-4; TRBD1 agrees with 10 junctional bases. The CDR3 reads CASSDRGRGKLFF. The nucleotide sequence is TGTGCCAGCTCCGACAGGGGGCGAGGAAAACTGTTTTTT.